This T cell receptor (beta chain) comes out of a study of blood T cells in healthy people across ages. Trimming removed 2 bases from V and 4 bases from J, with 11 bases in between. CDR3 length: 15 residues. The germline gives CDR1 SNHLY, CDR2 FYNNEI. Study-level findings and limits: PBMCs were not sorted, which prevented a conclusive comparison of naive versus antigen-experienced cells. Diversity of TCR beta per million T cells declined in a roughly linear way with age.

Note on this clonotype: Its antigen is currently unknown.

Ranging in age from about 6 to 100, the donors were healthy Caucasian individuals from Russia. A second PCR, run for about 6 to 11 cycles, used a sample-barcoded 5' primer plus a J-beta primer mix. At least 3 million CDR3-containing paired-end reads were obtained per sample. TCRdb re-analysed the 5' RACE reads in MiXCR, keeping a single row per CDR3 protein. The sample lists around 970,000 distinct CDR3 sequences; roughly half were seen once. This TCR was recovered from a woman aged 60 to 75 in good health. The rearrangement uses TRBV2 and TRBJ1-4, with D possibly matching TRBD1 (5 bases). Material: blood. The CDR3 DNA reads TGTGCCAGCAGTGAACAGGGCCCCGATAATGAAAAACTGTTTTTT. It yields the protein CASSEQGPDNEKLFF.